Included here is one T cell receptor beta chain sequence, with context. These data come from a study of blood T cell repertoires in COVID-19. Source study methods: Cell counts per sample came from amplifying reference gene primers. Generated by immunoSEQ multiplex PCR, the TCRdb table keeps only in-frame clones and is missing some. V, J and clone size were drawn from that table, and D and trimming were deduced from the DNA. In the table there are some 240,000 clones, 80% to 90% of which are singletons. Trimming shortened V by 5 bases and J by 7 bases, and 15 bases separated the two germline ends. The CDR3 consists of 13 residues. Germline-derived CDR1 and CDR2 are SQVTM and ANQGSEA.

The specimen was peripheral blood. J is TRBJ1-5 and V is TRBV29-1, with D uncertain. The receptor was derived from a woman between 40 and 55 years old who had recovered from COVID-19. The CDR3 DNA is TGCAGCGTTAAGACTACAGCGTCCCAGCCCCAGCATTTT. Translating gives CSVKTTASQPQHF.